This note documents a single T cell receptor (beta chain) sequence. What it binds is not known. Using immunoSEQ multiplex PCR, the repertoire was profiled, and TCRdb retains in-frame clones only, with some absent. This sample carries roughly 270,000 clones, roughly 86% of them seen once, and the ten largest clones take about 3.1%. The data were obtained in a study of Ad26.COV2.S vaccination and SARS-CoV-2 variants. The treatment is: roughly 20 received Ad26.COV2.S at low or high dose, single or two shots; roughly 5 received placebo; per-sample allocation not given. It was on day 63 after the first vaccine or placebo injection that samples were taken. General study points: The study found similar non-spike TCR breadth in vaccine and placebo recipients. Spike-specific responses of CD8+ and CD4+ T cells were reported to display substantial breadth after vaccination.

This CDR3 has 15 amino acids. V lost 3 bases and J lost 4; bases outside the gene matches: 4. CDR1 GTSNPN and CDR2 SVGIG come from the germline V gene (reference sequence). The genes are TRBV30 and TRBJ1-5, with 12 nucleotides matching TRBD1. The sequencing used peripheral blood, collected in a trial of Ad26.COV2.S vaccine versus placebo. The clonotype originates from a person between 18 and 65 years old who received the Ad26.COV2.S COVID-19 vaccine or a placebo. CDR3 residues: CAWSRDRGLNQPQHF. For the CDR3, the DNA is TGTGCCTGGAGCCGGGACAGGGGGCTGAATCAGCCCCAGCATTTT.